This passage covers 22 T cell receptor beta chains from one sample sequenced in a study of blood T cell repertoires in COVID-19. Profiling relied on immunoSEQ multiplex PCR, and the TCRdb table lists in-frame clones only, not all of them. Of 280,000 or so clones in the sample, 89% are singletons; the top ten hold around an eighth. The sequencing input was peripheral blood. The receptors originated from a woman aged 60-75 years with acute or convalescent COVID-19.

The chain uses TRBV6-2 or TRBV6-3 and TRBJ2-1, with a weak D call TRBD1 (7 bases). CDR1 is MNHEY, CDR2 SVGEGT, per germline. The V and J ends lost 5 bases and 3 bases respectively, with 14 bases between them. The CDR3 has 15 amino acids. CDR3 residues: CASSRTGGNYNEQFF. The DNA for the CDR3 is TGTGCCAGCAGTCGGACAGGAGGGAACTACAATGAGCAGTTCTTC.

This clone was seen just once. The V and J genes are TRBV7-2 and TRBJ1-3; D is unclear. CDR1 SGHTA and CDR2 FQGNSA come from the germline V gene. The length of the CDR3 is 17 residues. V lost 0 bases, J lost 0 bases, and 12 bases lay in between. The CDR3 nucleotides are TGTGCCAGCAGCTTAGCATCCGGGTCGATCTCTGGAAACACCATATATTTT. It is translated as CASSLASGSISGNTIYF.

The chain joins TRBV9 to TRBJ2-3; D is ambiguous. The germline V and J ends were trimmed by 0 bases and 2 bases, with 7 bases remaining between them. Germline CDR1 SGDLS, CDR2 YYNGEE. CDR3 size: 14 residues. CDR3 in amino acids: CASSVAAVTDTQYF. The DNA for the CDR3 is TGTGCCAGCAGCGTAGCTGCAGTCACAGATACGCAGTATTTT.

The V and J genes are TRBV18 and TRBJ2-7; D remains unclear. Trimming took 4 bases from V and 0 from J, leaving 7 bases between them. Germline V gene sequence: CDR1 KGHSH, CDR2 LQKENI. The CDR3 has 13 amino acids. The CDR3, as DNA: TGTGCCAGCTCACGACAAAACTCCTACGAGCAGTACTTC. Its translation is CASSRQNSYEQYF.

The V and J genes are TRBV27 and TRBJ1-5; possible D gene TRBD1, 5 bases. CDR1 and CDR2 (germline): MNHEY, SMNVEV (reference sequence). V lost 5 bases to trimming and J lost 0 bases, with 11 bases between them. The CDR3 totals 15 residues. The CDR3 DNA is TGTGCCAGCAGTCACCGACAGTATAGCAATCAGCCCCAGCATTTT. Protein: CASSHRQYSNQPQHF.

There are a few counts of this clone. This chain links TRBV2 with TRBJ1-5, with a tentative D call TRBD1 (5 bases). CDR3 length: 13 residues. V lost 7 bases, J lost 3 bases, and 10 bases lay in between. Germline V gene sequence: CDR1 SNHLY, CDR2 FYNNEI. This chain's CDR3 is CASKRQNNQPQHF. The CDR3 nucleotides are TGTGCCAGCAAAAGACAGAACAATCAGCCCCAGCATTTT. Variable domain in full (rest from reference TRBV2 and TRBJ1-5): EPEVTQTPSHQVTQMGQEVILRCVPISNHLYFYWYRQILGQKVEFLVSFYNNEISEKSEIFDDQFSVERPDGSNFTLKIRSTKLEDSAMYFCASKRQNNQPQHFGDGTRLSIL.

The rearrangement uses TRBV13 and TRBJ2-3; D unclear. The CDR3 consists of 12 residues. The V gene lost 1 base and the J gene lost 4 bases, with 3 bases spanning the gap. Germline CDR1 is PRHDT and CDR2 is FYEKMQ (reference sequence). The CDR3 reads CASSLVSDTQYF. CDR3 bases: TGTGCCAGCAGCTTAGTATCAGATACGCAGTATTTT.

The rearrangement links TRBV9 to TRBJ1-3, with D uncertain. CDR3 length: 15 residues. Germline values: CDR1 SGDLS, CDR2 YYNGEE. Between the trimmed V and J ends, which lost 4 bases and 7 bases, there was a span of 18 bases. The CDR3 reads CASSPSGKIINTIYF. The CDR3 bases are TGTGCCAGCAGCCCCTCGGGAAAAATCATCAACACCATATATTTT.

CDR3 amino acids: CARSTYRDTDLLYGYTF. For the CDR3, the DNA is TGTGCCAGAAGCACCTACCGGGACACAGATTTACTTTATGGCTACACCTTC. V is TRBV5-3 and J is TRBJ1-2; D is perhaps TRBD1 (6 bases). Being an ORF, TRBV5-3 has a function that is uncertain. The CDR3 totals 17 residues. The V end was cut by 4 bases, the J end by 5 bases, with 24 bases between.

This rearrangement joins TRBV5-1 to TRBJ1-1, with TRBD1 identical over 7 bases. From germline, CDR1 is SGHRS and CDR2 YFSETQ. J lost 4 bases, V lost 0 bases, and 6 bases had no gene match. The CDR3 totals 15 residues. The CDR3 region is CASSLETGPLTEAFF. Here the CDR3 DNA reads TGCGCCAGCAGCTTGGAGACAGGGCCCCTCACTGAAGCTTTCTTT.

Note on this clone: The same CDR3 also results from other DNA sequences found in this sample. The genes are TRBV19 and TRBJ1-1; 7 nucleotides align to TRBD1. From germline, CDR1 is LNHDA and CDR2 SQIVND (reference sequence). V gave up 5 bases and J gave up 3 bases; unmatched junction bases: 3. CDR3 length equals 13 residues. CDR3 nucleotide sequence: TGTGCCAGTAGTGCTGACAGGGACACTGAAGCTTTCTTT. It yields the protein CASSADRDTEAFF. Based on the CDR3 plus reference TRBV19 and TRBJ1-1, the full variable domain is DGGITQSPKYLFRKEGQNVTLSCEQNLNHDAMYWYRQDPGQGLRLIYYSQIVNDFQKGDIAEGYSVSREKKESFPLTVTSAQKNPTAFYLCASSADRDTEAFFGQGTRLTVV.

The chain joins TRBV30 to TRBJ2-3; 11 bases agree with TRBD2. CDR1 is GTSNPN and CDR2 is SVGIG in the germline V gene (reference sequence). With V trimmed by 3 bases and J by 4 bases, 6 bases remained unmatched. The CDR3 spans 15 residues. Here the CDR3 reads CAWSVLAGEPDTQYF. DNA for the CDR3: TGTGCCTGGAGCGTACTAGCGGGGGAACCAGATACGCAGTATTTT.

The rearrangement links TRBV10-3 to TRBJ1-3, with TRBD1 as a possible D gene (5 bases). The germline gives CDR1 ENHRY, CDR2 SYGVKD. Trimming left V 4 bases short and J 1 base short, with 8 bases between. The CDR3 is 14 amino acids. The CDR3 region is CAISATESGNTIYF. The DNA for the CDR3 is TGTGCCATCAGTGCGACAGAGTCTGGAAACACCATATATTTT.

CDR3 nucleotide sequence: TGTGCCAGCAGTGAACGGGAGGGTGTCAATGAGCAGTTCTTC. Its translation: CASSEREGVNEQFF. V gene TRBV6-4 combines with J gene TRBJ2-1; 8 bases are shared with TRBD2. CDR3 length equals 14 residues. The germline CDR1 and CDR2 sequences are MRHNA and SNTAGT. V shed 3 bases and J 6 bases; nucleotides not matched to a gene: 4.

DNA of the CDR3: TGCAGCGTTGACCTCGGTCACACTGAAGCTTTCTTT. Translation: CSVDLGHTEAFF. The chain links TRBV29-1 to TRBJ1-1; no clear D gene. The CDR3 runs 12 residues. Germline CDR1 and CDR2: SQVTM and ANQGSEA. V gave up 3 bases and J gave up 3 bases, with 8 bases separating them. Variable domain in full (rest from reference TRBV29-1 and TRBJ1-1): SAVISQKPSRDICQRGTSLTIQCQVDSQVTMMFWYRQQPGQSLTLIATANQGSEATYESGFVIDKFPISRPNLTFSTLTVSNMSPEDSSIYLCSVDLGHTEAFFGQGTRLTVV.

The V call is TRBV24-1, the J call TRBJ2-3; D might be TRBD1 (6 bases). Deletions cut 7 bases from V and 7 bases from J, with 11 bases between. The CDR3 loop spans 12 amino acids. Germline lookup yields CDR1 KGHDR and CDR2 SFDVKD. CDR3 sequence: CATSLDRNTQYF. The CDR3 DNA follows: TGTGCCACCAGCCTAGACAGGAATACGCAGTATTTT.

This rearrangement joins TRBV5-8 to TRBJ1-2, with D perhaps TRBD1 (6 bases). The CDR3 contains 15 residues. The germline V gene has CDR1 SGHTS and CDR2 YDEGEE. Trimming stripped 4 bases from V and 0 bases from J, with 13 bases between. The CDR3 reads CASSPMDRANYGYTF. In nucleotides, the CDR3 is TGTGCCAGCAGCCCAATGGACAGAGCTAACTATGGCTACACCTTC.

The V call is TRBV27, the J call TRBJ2-1, with a tentative D call TRBD2 (6 bases). The CDR3 is 15 amino acids. Per germline, CDR1 MNHEY and CDR2 SMNVEV (reference sequence). V was cut by 0 bases and J by 2 bases, with 8 bases left in between. The CDR3 sequence: CASSLSPGAYNEQFF. CDR3 nucleotides: TGTGCCAGCAGTTTATCACCGGGAGCCTACAATGAGCAGTTCTTC.

This sequence joins TRBV11-3 and TRBJ2-2; the D gene is possibly TRBD1 (5 bases). Trimming stripped 4 bases from V and 0 bases from J, with 12 bases between. This CDR3 has 16 residues. CDR1 is SGHNT, CDR2 YENEEA, per germline. This CDR3 reads CASSSTREANTGELFF. The CDR3 DNA is TGTGCCAGCAGCTCAACCAGGGAAGCGAACACCGGGGAGCTGTTTTTT.

This chain links TRBV6-2 or TRBV6-3 with TRBJ1-2; D may be TRBD1 (5 bases). CDR1 is MNHEY and CDR2 is SVGEGT in the germline V gene. Trimming left V 5 bases short and J 6 bases short, with 10 bases between. CDR3 size: 12 residues. CDR3 in amino acids: CASSRGGDGYTF. The CDR3 DNA follows: TGTGCCAGCAGTCGCGGGGGTGATGGCTACACCTTC.

This clone was seen once. V and J are TRBV11-2 and TRBJ1-3; no clear D. The CDR3 is 14 residues long. Per germline, CDR1 SGHAT and CDR2 FQNNGV. V was cut by 3 bases and J by 2 bases, with 8 bases left in between. CDR3 sequence (DNA): TGTGCCAGCAGCTTTCTCGGGGCTGGAAACACCATATATTTT. The encoded protein is CASSFLGAGNTIYF. Variable domain in full (rest from reference TRBV11-2 and TRBJ1-3): EAGVAQSPRYKIIEKRQSVAFWCNPISGHATLYWYQQILGQGPKLLIQFQNNGVVDDSQLPKDRFSAERLKGVDSTLKIQPAKLEDSAVYLCASSFLGAGNTIYFGEGSWLTVV.

The V call is TRBV19, the J call TRBJ1-2; 7 bases align to TRBD1. V lost 5 bases to trimming and J lost 5 bases; unmatched junction nucleotides: 5. The CDR3 loop spans 13 amino acids. Germline V gene lookup returns CDR1 LNHDA and CDR2 SQIVND (reference sequence). CDR3 DNA sequence: TGTGCCAGTAGTGTTGACAGGGAGTATGGCTACACCTTC. This gives the protein CASSVDREYGYTF.